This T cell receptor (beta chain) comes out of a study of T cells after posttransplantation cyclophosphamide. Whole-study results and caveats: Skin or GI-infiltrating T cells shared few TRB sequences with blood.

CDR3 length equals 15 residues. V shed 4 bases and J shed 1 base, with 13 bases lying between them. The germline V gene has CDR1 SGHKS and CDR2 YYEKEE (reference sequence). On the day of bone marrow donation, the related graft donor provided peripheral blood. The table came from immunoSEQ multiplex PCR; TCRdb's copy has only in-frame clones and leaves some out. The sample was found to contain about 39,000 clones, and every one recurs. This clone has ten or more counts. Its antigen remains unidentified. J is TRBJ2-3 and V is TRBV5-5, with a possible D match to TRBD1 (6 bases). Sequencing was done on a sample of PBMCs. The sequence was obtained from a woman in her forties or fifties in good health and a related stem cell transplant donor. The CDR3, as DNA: TGTGCCAGCAGCCCTAGCCAGGGGCGCACAGATACGCAGTATTTT. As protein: CASSPSQGRTDTQYF.